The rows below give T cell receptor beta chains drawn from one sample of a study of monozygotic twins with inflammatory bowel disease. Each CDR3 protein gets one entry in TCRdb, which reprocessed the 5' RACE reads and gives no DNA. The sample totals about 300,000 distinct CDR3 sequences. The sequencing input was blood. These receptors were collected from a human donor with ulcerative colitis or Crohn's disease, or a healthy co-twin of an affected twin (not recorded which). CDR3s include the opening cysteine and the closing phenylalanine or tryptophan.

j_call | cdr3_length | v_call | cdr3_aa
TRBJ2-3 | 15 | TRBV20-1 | CSARDWVLILDTQYF
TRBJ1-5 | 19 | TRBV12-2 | CASRLAKIEDRVSNHPQHF
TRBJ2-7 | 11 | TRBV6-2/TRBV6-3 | CASSYGTEQYF
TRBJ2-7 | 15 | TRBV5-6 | CASNRPGQGTYEQYF
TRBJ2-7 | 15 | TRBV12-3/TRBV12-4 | CASSLDLLAGVEQYF
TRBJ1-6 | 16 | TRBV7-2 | CASSTTGDSYNSPLHF
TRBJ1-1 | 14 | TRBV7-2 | CASSLTGWNTEAFF
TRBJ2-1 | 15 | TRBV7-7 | CASSLGLAEYNEQFF
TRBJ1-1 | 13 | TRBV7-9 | CASSLAESTEAFF
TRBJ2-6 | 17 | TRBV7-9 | CASSSPGALSGANVLTF
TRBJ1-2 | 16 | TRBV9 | CASSVDLVPMEDGYTF
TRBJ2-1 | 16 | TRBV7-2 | CASSFDSTSSYNEQFF
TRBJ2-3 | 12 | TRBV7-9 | CGGSTSADTQYF
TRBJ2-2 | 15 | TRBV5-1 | CASSLGQTGIGELFF
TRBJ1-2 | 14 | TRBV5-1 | CARSEDRGQYGYTF
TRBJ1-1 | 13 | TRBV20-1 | CSAQGGIAAEAFF
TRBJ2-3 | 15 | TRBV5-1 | CASSLSAVTTDTQYF
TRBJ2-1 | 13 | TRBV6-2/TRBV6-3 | CASTEQGYNEQFF
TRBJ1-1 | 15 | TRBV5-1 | CASSVAQGRITEAFF
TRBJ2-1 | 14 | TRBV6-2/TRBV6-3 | CASRDSGRPHEQFF
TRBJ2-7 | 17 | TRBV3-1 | CASSRTSGSIAVDEQYF
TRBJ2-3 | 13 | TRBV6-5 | CASNRGSTDTQYF
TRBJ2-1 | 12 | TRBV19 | CASSGGYNEQFF
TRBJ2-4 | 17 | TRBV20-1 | CSARIALQGGVRNIQYF
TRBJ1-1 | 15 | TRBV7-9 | CASSLPGQENTEAFF
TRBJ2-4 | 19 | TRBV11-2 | CASSPGEGFTLLAKNIQYF
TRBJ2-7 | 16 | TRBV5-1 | CASSWGKTSGSYEQYF